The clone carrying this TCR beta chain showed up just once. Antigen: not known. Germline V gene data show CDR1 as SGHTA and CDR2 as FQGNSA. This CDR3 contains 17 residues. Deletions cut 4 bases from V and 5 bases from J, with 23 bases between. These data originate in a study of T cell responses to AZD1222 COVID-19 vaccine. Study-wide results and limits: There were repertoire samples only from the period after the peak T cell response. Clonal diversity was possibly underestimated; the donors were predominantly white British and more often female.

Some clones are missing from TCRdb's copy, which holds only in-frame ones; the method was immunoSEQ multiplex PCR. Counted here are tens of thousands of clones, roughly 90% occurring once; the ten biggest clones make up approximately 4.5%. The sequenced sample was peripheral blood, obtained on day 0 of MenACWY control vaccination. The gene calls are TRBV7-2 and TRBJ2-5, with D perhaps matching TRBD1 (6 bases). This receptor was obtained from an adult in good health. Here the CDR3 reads CASSSPPSRTASETQYF. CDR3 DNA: TGTGCCAGCAGCTCCCCCCCGTCCCGGACAGCCTCTGAGACCCAGTACTTC.